The present entry profiles one TCR beta chain with its context. The data originate from a study of human versus mouse CDR3 diversity and MHC coevolution. Overall study context: Reported immunoSEQ sensitivity was one in 200,000 T cells, with reduced amplification bias.

Sequenced by immunoSEQ multiplex PCR; TCRdb stores in-frame clones only, minus some. The repertoire includes fewer than 100,000 clones, over 85% of them detected once, and around 1.5% sits in the top ten. The germline gives CDR1 MNHNS, CDR2 SASEGT. The CDR3 length is 15 residues. Trimming cost V 2 bases and J 4 bases, with 12 bases left between them. This TCR came from a person aged 30 to 69 in good health. Material for sequencing was naive CD4+ T cells from blood. The sample's subset: CD45RO-negative CD62L-positive naive CD4 T cells. The J gene is TRBJ1-5, the V gene TRBV6-1, with D maybe TRBD1 (6 bases). DNA of the CDR3: TGTGCCAGCAGTGAATCAGGGACAAGTAATCAGCCCCAGCATTTT. Its protein product is CASSESGTSNQPQHF.